The 10 T cell receptor beta chains in this list originate from one sample, sequenced in a study of beta chain features in type 1 diabetes. The sequenced template was cDNA made from the entire isolated RNA. Libraries were prepared by immunoSEQ multiplex PCR; TCRdb keeps only in-frame clonotypes and omits some of them. The sample consists of 300,000 to 450,000 clones, roughly 21% of them appearing once. Sequenced material: naive CD4+ T cells from blood. The receptors were sampled from a woman aged 18-29 years in good health.

This chain connects TRBV19 to TRBJ2-2; tentatively, D is TRBD2 (7 bases). The V end lost 7 bases, the J end lost 5 bases, and 20 bases lay between the germline ends. The CDR3 is 16 residues long. The V gene's germline CDR1 is LNHDA and CDR2 SQIVND (reference sequence). CDR3 in amino acids: CASTALGGPSTGELFF. The CDR3 bases are TGTGCCAGTACAGCCTTGGGGGGGCCTTCGACCGGGGAGCTGTTTTTT. The complete variable domain, with remaining parts taken from reference TRBV19 and TRBJ2-2, reads DGGITQSPKYLFRKEGQNVTLSCEQNLNHDAMYWYRQDPGQGLRLIYYSQIVNDFQKGDIAEGYSVSREKKESFPLTVTSAQKNPTAFYLCASTALGGPSTGELFFGEGSRLTVL.

The sample holds a few counts of this clone. The CDR3 loop reads CASSQGDYTDTQYF. DNA of the CDR3: TGCGCCAGCAGCCAAGGGGACTACACAGATACGCAGTATTTT. This rearrangement joins TRBV5-1 to TRBJ2-3, with 7 bases that match TRBD2. Germline loops: CDR1 SGHRS, CDR2 YFSETQ. The CDR3 has 14 residues. V lost 4 bases and J lost 2; bases outside the gene matches: 4.

There are a few counts of this clone. The V gene is TRBV4-1, the J gene TRBJ1-4; 7 bases match TRBD1. Trimming removed 5 bases from V and 4 bases from J; junction bases left unmatched: 7. CDR3 length: 15 residues. Germline CDR1 reads MGHRA; CDR2 reads YSYEKL. This CDR3 reads CASSYLQGNNEKLFF. CDR3 nucleotides: TGCGCCAGCAGCTACCTACAGGGGAATAATGAAAAACTGTTTTTT.

This clone was seen only a few times. This sequence joins TRBV7-9 and TRBJ1-5, with a tentative D call TRBD1 (6 bases). This CDR3 has 16 amino acids. V gave up 5 bases and J gave up 2 bases, with 16 bases separating them. Germline V gene data show CDR1 as SEHNR and CDR2 as FQNEAQ (reference sequence). CDR3 sequence reads: CASSKQGPFRNQPQHF. CDR3 in DNA: TGTGCCAGCAGCAAACAGGGCCCCTTTCGCAATCAGCCCCAGCATTTT.

The gene calls are TRBV9 and TRBJ2-1; TRBD2 is a possible D gene (5 bases). CDR3 length: 14 residues. Germline V gives CDR1 SGDLS, CDR2 YYNGEE. V lost 0 bases to trimming and J lost 6 bases, with 10 bases between them. CDR3 DNA: TGTGCCAGCAGCGTAGAAACGCTAGCCAATGAGCAGTTCTTC. It translates to CASSVETLANEQFF.

This chain connects TRBV9 to TRBJ2-3, with 11 positions matching TRBD1. The ends lost 0 bases at V and 4 bases at J; junction bases unmatched: 7. The CDR3 is 17 residues long. The V gene's germline CDR1 is SGDLS and CDR2 YYNGEE. CDR3 nucleotides: TGTGCCAGCAGCGTAGATGCCGGACAGGGGGCCGCAGATACGCAGTATTTT. Its translation is CASSVDAGQGAADTQYF.

This CDR3 is CASSPGYARNEQFF. CDR3 in DNA: TGTGCCAGCAGCCCCGGGTACGCGAGGAATGAGCAGTTCTTC. The chain recombines TRBV11-2 with TRBJ2-1; no definite D call. In germline, CDR1 is SGHAT, CDR2 FQNNGV. V dropped 5 bases and J dropped 7 bases, with 15 bases sitting between them. The length of the CDR3 is 14 residues. Together with reference TRBV11-2 and TRBJ2-1, the CDR3 gives the full variable domain: EAGVAQSPRYKIIEKRQSVAFWCNPISGHATLYWYQQILGQGPKLLIQFQNNGVVDDSQLPKDRFSAERLKGVDSTLKIQPAKLEDSAVYLCASSPGYARNEQFFGPGTRLTVL.

A few counts support this clone. The chain employs TRBV4-2 and TRBJ1-1; the D is unclear. CDR1 is LGHNA and CDR2 is YNFKEQ in the germline V gene. V lost 1 base and J lost 0, with 6 bases in between. The CDR3 loop spans 14 amino acids. CDR3 sequence reads: CASSQVAVNTEAFF. The CDR3, as DNA: TGTGCCAGCAGCCAAGTAGCGGTGAACACTGAAGCTTTCTTT.

A few counts support this clone. V usage is TRBV29-1 and J usage is TRBJ1-1; D perhaps matches TRBD1 (6 bases). CDR1 and CDR2 from the germline V gene are SQVTM and ANQGSEA. CDR3 size: 19 residues. Trimming stripped 6 bases from V and 1 base from J, with 30 bases between. This CDR3 is CSVFPTTGWFDSANTEAFF. CDR3 in DNA: TGCAGCGTCTTTCCCACGACAGGCTGGTTTGATTCTGCGAACACTGAAGCTTTCTTT.

This clone has only a few counts. The chain joins TRBV4-1 to TRBJ2-7, with D possibly being TRBD1 (6 bases). The V gene's germline CDR1 is MGHRA and CDR2 YSYEKL. Trimming removed 4 bases at V and 7 bases at J, with 23 bases between. The CDR3 sequence is 16 residues long. The CDR3 DNA sequence: TGCGCCAGCAGCCTGATAACCGGGACATCGGGAAGGGAGCAGTACTTC. Translation gives CASSLITGTSGREQYF.